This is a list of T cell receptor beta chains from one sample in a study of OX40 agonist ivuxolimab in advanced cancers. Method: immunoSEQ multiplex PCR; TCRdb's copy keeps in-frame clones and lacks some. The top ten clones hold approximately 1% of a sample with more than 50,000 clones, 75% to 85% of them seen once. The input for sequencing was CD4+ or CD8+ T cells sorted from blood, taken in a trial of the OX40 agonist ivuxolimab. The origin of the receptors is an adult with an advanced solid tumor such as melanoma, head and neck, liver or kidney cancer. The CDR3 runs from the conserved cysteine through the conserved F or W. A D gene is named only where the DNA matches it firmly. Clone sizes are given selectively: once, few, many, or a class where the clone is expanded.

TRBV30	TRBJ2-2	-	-	TGTGCCTGGAGTCCGAAAGACACCGGGGAGCTGTTTTTT	CAWSPKDTGELFF
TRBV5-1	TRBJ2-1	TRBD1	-	TGCGCCAGCAGCTTGGGCCAGGGGGTAAATGAGCAGTTCTTC	CASSLGQGVNEQFF
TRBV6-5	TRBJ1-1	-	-	TGTGCCAGCAGTTACTCGTGGGGCCTGAACACTGAAGCTTTCTTT	CASSYSWGLNTEAFF
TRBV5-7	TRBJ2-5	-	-	TGTGCCAGCAGCCGATTGGTTACAGGTTACCAAGAGACCCAGTACTTC	CASSRLVTGYQETQYF
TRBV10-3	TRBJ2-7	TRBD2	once	TGTGCCATCAGCCTCGGACTAGTGACCTACGAGCAGTACTTC	CAISLGLVTYEQYF
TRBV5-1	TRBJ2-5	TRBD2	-	TGCGCCAGCAGTAGGGCTAGCGGGGGGTTCGAAGAGACCCAGTACTTC	CASSRASGGFEETQYF
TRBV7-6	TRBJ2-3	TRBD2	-	TGTGCCAGCAGCTTAGGAATAGCGGGAGGGTCAGATACGCAGTATTTT	CASSLGIAGGSDTQYF
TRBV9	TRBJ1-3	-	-	TGTGCCAGCAGCCCACCGGGAGCTTTATCTGGAAACACCATATATTTT	CASSPPGALSGNTIYF
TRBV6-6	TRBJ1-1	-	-	TGTGCCAGCAGAGAAATACAGAGCATGAACACTGAAGCTTTCTTT	CASREIQSMNTEAFF
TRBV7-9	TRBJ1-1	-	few	TGTGCCAGCAGCTTCGGTCGGGGGCTCTCTGAAGCTTTCTTT	CASSFGRGLSEAFF
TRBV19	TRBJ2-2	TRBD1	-	TGTGCCAGTAGTATAGACGCCGGGACAGTCACCGGGGAGCTGTTTTTT	CASSIDAGTVTGELFF
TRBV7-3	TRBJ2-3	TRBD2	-	TGTGCCAGCAGCTCCCAACCTACTAGCGGGGGGCCAGATACGCAGTATTTT	CASSSQPTSGGPDTQYF
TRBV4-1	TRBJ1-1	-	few	TGCGCCAGCAGCCATTTGGGCATACAGGGTGTCGGCACTGAAGCTTTCTTT	CASSHLGIQGVGTEAFF
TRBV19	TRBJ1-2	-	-	TGTGCCAGTAGTAAGGGAGACTATGGCTACACCTTC	CASSKGDYGYTF
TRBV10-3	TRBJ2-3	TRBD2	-	TGTGCCATCAAGGGACTAGCGGGAGGGCCATCAGATACGCAGTATTTT	CAIKGLAGGPSDTQYF
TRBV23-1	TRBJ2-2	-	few	TGCGCCAGCAGTCAGGCCCACCGCGACACCGGGGAGCTGTTTTTT	CASSQAHRDTGELFF
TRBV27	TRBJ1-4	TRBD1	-	TGTGCCAGCAGTATCCACAGGGGGACTAATGAAAAACTGTTTTTT	CASSIHRGTNEKLFF
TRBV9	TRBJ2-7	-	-	TGTGCCAGCAGCGTTCAGGGAATGCCCTACGAGCAGTACTTC	CASSVQGMPYEQYF
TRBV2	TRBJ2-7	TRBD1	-	TGTGCCAGCAGAGGGGACAGCTGGGGCGAGCAGTACTTC	CASRGDSWGEQYF
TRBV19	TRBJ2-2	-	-	TGTGCCAGTAGTATAGAGGCGGGGACCGGGGAGCTGTTTTTT	CASSIEAGTGELFF
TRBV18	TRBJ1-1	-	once	TGTGCCAGCTCACCCCAGAAGAACACTGAAGCTTTCTTT	CASSPQKNTEAFF
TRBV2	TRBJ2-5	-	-	TGTGCCAGCAGCACGGCTGAGACCCAGTACTTC	CASSTAETQYF